The present T cell receptor beta chain was sequenced within a study of blood T cells in healthy people across ages. V was cut by 7 bases and J by 4 bases, with 14 bases left in between. The V gene's germline CDR1 is DFQATT and CDR2 SNEGSKA (reference sequence). The CDR3 spans 12 residues. Combining a sample-barcoded 5' primer with a J-beta primer mix, a second PCR ran for roughly 7 to 12 cycles. TCRdb itself ran the 5' RACE reads through MiXCR, one entry per CDR3 protein. The sample yields approximately 490,000 distinct CDR3 sequences, less than 25% seen once. A further study also used this sample, focusing on T cells of mothers and their children.

V usage is TRBV20-1 and J usage is TRBJ2-7; no reliable D call. The TCR was taken from a boy aged 5-17 years in good health. The sequenced sample was blood. The CDR3 DNA reads TGCAGTGTTGAGAGGTTGGGATACGAGCAGTACTTC. Protein: CSVERLGYEQYF.